This note documents a single T cell receptor beta chain sequence. The use of a sample-barcoded 5' primer and a J-beta primer mix characterized a second PCR of about 6 to 11 cycles. TCRdb re-analysed the 5' RACE reads in MiXCR, keeping a single row per CDR3 protein. This sample has about 1.8 million distinct CDR3 sequences, with roughly 50% found just once. Germline CDR1 and CDR2: MGHDK and SYGVNS. CDR3 length: 14 amino acids. V was pared by 4 bases and J by 1 base, with 2 bases of the junction left unmatched. The sample is drawn from a study of blood T cells in healthy people across ages. On the study more broadly: About one barcoded beta molecule per two T cells came from capture by template switching.

The clonotype comes from a woman aged 40 to 49 in good health. The sample taken for sequencing was blood. The gene calls are TRBV25-1 and TRBJ1-2; 8 bases are shared with TRBD1. The CDR3 sequence: CASSVTGVNYGYTF. The CDR3, as DNA: TGTGCCAGCAGTGTGACAGGGGTTAACTATGGCTACACCTTC.